These T cell receptor beta chains were read from a single sample in a study of shared clonotypes between healthy human individuals. Assay: immunoSEQ multiplex PCR; the TCRdb copy retains only in-frame clones and omits some. The data show about 2.3 million clones, approximately 95% seen once. Sequencing used naive CD4+ T cells from PBMCs. The source of these receptors is a man aged 18 to 35 in good health. Some clones in this sample may be carry-over from other donors' samples. The CDR3 runs from the conserved cysteine through the conserved F or W.

V gene | CDR3 protein
TRBV5-1 | CASSLEWRSSYNEQFF
TRBV18 | CASSSSQQGQGSGGYTF
TRBV7-9 | CASGPTSGSYGEQFF
TRBV28 | CASNPGTPGINEQYF
TRBV28 | CASRSPGQGLNEQFF
TRBV10-3 | CAILTIAGGPPYNEQFF
TRBV28 | CASLAGLDYNEKLFF
TRBV30 | CAWRGQSNQPQHF
TRBV6-6 | CASRPPGLNTEAFF
TRBV7-2 | CASSLVGQGIGEQYF
TRBV7-9 | CASSPIPGTSGPGEQYF
TRBV7-3 | CASSSPGAAGGQFF
TRBV7-3 | CASSLVSGRDPADTQYF
TRBV5-4 | CASSLARIQGSIYGYTF
TRBV28 | CASSPQGIAYNEQFF
TRBV6-5 | CASSWDTGSYNEQFF
TRBV6-6 | CASSYAGFAGTEAFF
TRBV7-2 | CASSLYSLSGAEQFF
TRBV15 | CATSRDAAQETQYF
TRBV10-3 | CAISRRTGLQGNTIYF